The T cell receptor beta chain described here comes from a study of breast tumors, draining lymph nodes, adjacent tissues listed by TCRdb under 2016. Concerning the study at large: TCR beta repertoires were compared across tumor, adjacent nontumor tissue and axillary lymph nodes obtained from breast cancer patients. The study aimed to assess the relationships and possible T-cell exchange between tumor, surrounding tissue and draining lymph node repertoires in human breast cancer.

Study-wide conclusions, independent of this receptor: The data were considered consistent with most tumor T cells being derived from the lymph node and subsequently expanding within tumor tissue. The conclusion that tumor T cells originate in lymph nodes was presented as consistent with a hypothesis rather than as directly demonstrated. Tumor T-cell repertoires showed less diversity than lymph node repertoires and more diversity than nontumor tissue repertoires, and tumor T-cell repertoires showed preferential V and J gene usage. Tumor and nontumor tissue repertoires were significantly more similar in luminal-like than in basal-like breast cancer.

From its cysteine to its phenylalanine, the CDR3 spans 13 amino acids. The kept DNA is CDR3 alone, 39 bases in frame from the first base. The V and J ends are trimmed by 2 bases and 4 bases, leaving 8 bases between them. Looking up the germline V gene yields CDR1 MNHNS and CDR2 SASEGT. Concerning this clonotype itself: The antigen it recognizes is unknown. It has no much larger one-base neighbor in the sample; base qualities were not kept.

The data were produced on an Illumina HiSeq 2000. Multiplex PCR amplification was used to generate the TCR beta chain libraries. The amplified TCR beta chain products were analyzed by high-throughput sequencing. Clones were called with MiXCR by TCRdb after fastp trimmed the public reads at Q25, and only in-frame beta chains were retained. Duplicate CDR3 protein sequences are folded into a single record with the most common DNA and genes. Recorded for this sample are 55,000 to 75,000 distinct CDR3 sequences; around 43% of them occurred a single time. The top ten clones comprise over 7.5% of the sample.

Specimen: breast tumor tissue. This clonotype was obtained from a female donor with breast cancer. Some clones in this sample may be carry-over from other donors' samples. The sequence links TRBV6-1 to TRBJ1-1, with TRBD1 as a weak D call on 5 bases. The CDR3 in this case is CASSELRGTEAFF. The DNA sequence is as follows: TGTGCCAGCAGTGAATTGAGGGGCACTGAAGCTTTCTTT.